This TCR beta chain was sequenced for a study of T cells in Graves' hyperthyroidism and ophthalmopathy. Overall study findings and caveats: Most thyroid clonotypes with frequency above 0.001 were detected in blood.

RNA transcripts gave rise to amplified TCR beta CDR3 regions. During a first-round RT-PCR of the TCR CDR3, the HTBI primer set was used. TCRdb analysed the multiplex PCR reads with MiXCR anew, one entry per CDR3 protein. The data hold 530,000 or so distinct CDR3 sequences, with approximately 17% observed a single time. The germline V gene encodes CDR1 MDHEN and CDR2 SYDVKM. The germline V and J ends were trimmed by 4 bases and 2 bases, with 18 bases remaining between them. The CDR3 is 16 residues long. This clonotype has at least ten counts. The antigen is unknown. Clinical symptoms, serum thyroxine, TRAb, thyroid ultrasound and orbital computed tomography informed diagnoses. The PBMCs were taken from more than 8 ml of fresh peripheral blood.

V is TRBV28 and J is TRBJ2-7; D may be TRBD1 (6 bases). The sequence was obtained from a woman aged 18 to 35 with Graves' ophthalmopathy. Sequencing was performed on blood. The CDR3 protein is CASSSPVRTVTYEQYF. CDR3 bases: TGTGCCAGCAGTTCCCCCGTTAGGACAGTCACCTACGAGCAGTACTTC.